A selection of T cell receptor beta chains follows, all from one sample in a study of memory CD4+ T cells and cytomegalovirus serostatus. Clones were read by immunoSEQ multiplex PCR, and TCRdb kept only the in-frame ones, dropping some. Of under 100,000 clones listed, around 80% are singletons. Sequencing used memory CD4+ T cells from blood. These receptors originate from an adult in good health and CMV-seronegative. CDR3s include the opening cysteine and the closing phenylalanine or tryptophan. Each record gives: V gene, J gene, D gene, clone size, CDR3 protein, CDR3 DNA. D genes are given only for firm matches. Part of the rows lack a size; the others show once, few, many or a class for expanded clones.

v_call: TRBV9
j_call: TRBJ1-2
d_call: .
clone_size: .
cdr3_aa: CASSLGQTKNYGYTF
cdr3_nt: TGTGCCAGCAGCCTGGGACAAACAAAGAACTATGGCTACACCTTC

v_call: TRBV19
j_call: TRBJ2-5
d_call: .
clone_size: .
cdr3_aa: CASSIQGVGGVETQYF
cdr3_nt: TGTGCCAGTAGTATTCAGGGTGTGGGGGGAGTAGAGACCCAGTACTTC

v_call: TRBV9
j_call: TRBJ2-2
d_call: .
clone_size: .
cdr3_aa: CASSVAGAVNTGELFF
cdr3_nt: TGTGCCAGCAGCGTGGCAGGGGCTGTTAACACCGGGGAGCTGTTTTTT

v_call: TRBV19
j_call: TRBJ1-1
d_call: .
clone_size: .
cdr3_aa: CASSIGRGLNTEAFF
cdr3_nt: TGTGCCAGTAGTATAGGAAGGGGCCTGAACACTGAAGCTTTCTTT

v_call: TRBV15
j_call: TRBJ1-3
d_call: .
clone_size: .
cdr3_aa: CATGGRGASGGNTIYF
cdr3_nt: TGTGCCACCGGGGGACGGGGAGCCTCGGGTGGAAACACCATATATTTT

v_call: TRBV2
j_call: TRBJ1-2
d_call: .
clone_size: .
cdr3_aa: CASSLQGDVNYGYTF
cdr3_nt: TGTGCCAGCAGTCTACAGGGAGATGTTAACTATGGCTACACCTTC

v_call: TRBV5-1
j_call: TRBJ1-4
d_call: .
clone_size: once
cdr3_aa: CASSLFGSGNEKLFF
cdr3_nt: TGCGCCAGCAGCCTTTTCGGCAGTGGTAATGAAAAACTGTTTTTT

v_call: TRBV6-6
j_call: TRBJ1-1
d_call: .
clone_size: .
cdr3_aa: CASRDLVVNTEAFF
cdr3_nt: TGTGCCAGCAGGGACTTGGTGGTGAACACTGAAGCTTTCTTT

v_call: TRBV30
j_call: TRBJ2-1
d_call: .
clone_size: .
cdr3_aa: CAWSVLGTADNEQFF
cdr3_nt: TGTGCCTGGAGTGTCCTGGGGACCGCAGACAATGAGCAGTTCTTC

v_call: TRBV18
j_call: TRBJ2-1
d_call: .
clone_size: .
cdr3_aa: CASSPNGLNPYNEQFF
cdr3_nt: TGTGCCAGCTCACCAAACGGACTAAACCCCTACAATGAGCAGTTCTTC

v_call: TRBV7-2
j_call: TRBJ1-2
d_call: .
clone_size: once
cdr3_aa: CASSLARDYGYTF
cdr3_nt: TGTGCCAGCAGCTTAGCACGGGACTATGGCTACACCTTC

v_call: TRBV4-2
j_call: TRBJ1-3
d_call: .
clone_size: .
cdr3_aa: CASSQDVVFSGNTIYF
cdr3_nt: TGTGCCAGCAGCCAAGATGTGGTTTTCTCTGGAAACACCATATATTTT

v_call: TRBV11-2
j_call: TRBJ2-1
d_call: TRBD2
clone_size: .
cdr3_aa: CASSFERGALNEQFF
cdr3_nt: TGTGCCAGCAGCTTCGAGCGGGGGGCTCTCAATGAGCAGTTCTTC

v_call: TRBV9
j_call: TRBJ2-3
d_call: .
clone_size: .
cdr3_aa: CASSVGTDTQYF
cdr3_nt: TGTGCCAGCAGCGTAGGGACAGATACGCAGTATTTT

v_call: TRBV19
j_call: TRBJ1-2
d_call: .
clone_size: few
cdr3_aa: CASSEQGGDYGYTF
cdr3_nt: TGTGCCAGTAGTGAGCAGGGAGGGGACTATGGCTACACCTTC

v_call: TRBV30
j_call: TRBJ1-6
d_call: TRBD1
clone_size: few
cdr3_aa: CAWSVPGQGENSPLHF
cdr3_nt: TGTGCCTGGAGTGTACCGGGACAGGGGGAAAATTCACCCCTCCACTTT

v_call: TRBV10-3
j_call: TRBJ1-6
d_call: .
clone_size: .
cdr3_aa: CATTGGENSPLHF
cdr3_nt: TGTGCCACGACCGGTGGAGAGAATTCACCCCTCCACTTT

v_call: TRBV11-3
j_call: TRBJ2-7
d_call: .
clone_size: .
cdr3_aa: CASSLLWGTEQYF
cdr3_nt: TGTGCCAGCAGCTTATTGTGGGGAACCGAGCAGTACTTC

v_call: TRBV4-1
j_call: TRBJ2-3
d_call: TRBD2
clone_size: .
cdr3_aa: CASSPSDSGGAIDTQYF
cdr3_nt: TGCGCCAGCAGCCCTTCGGATAGCGGGGGGGCGATAGATACGCAGTATTTT

v_call: TRBV7-3
j_call: TRBJ2-3
d_call: TRBD2
clone_size: .
cdr3_aa: CASSISGGGTDTQYF
cdr3_nt: TGTGCCAGCAGCATTAGCGGGGGGGGGACAGATACGCAGTATTTT

v_call: TRBV6-5
j_call: TRBJ1-4
d_call: .
clone_size: .
cdr3_aa: CASSYRDRSEKLFF
cdr3_nt: TGTGCCAGCAGTTACAGGGATAGAAGTGAAAAACTGTTTTTT

v_call: TRBV5-4
j_call: TRBJ2-1
d_call: TRBD2
clone_size: .
cdr3_aa: CASSAPLASSYNEQFF
cdr3_nt: TGTGCCAGCAGCGCCCCACTAGCGAGCTCCTACAATGAGCAGTTCTTC

v_call: TRBV5-1
j_call: TRBJ2-5
d_call: TRBD2
clone_size: .
cdr3_aa: CASSSTGTSGAAGETQYF
cdr3_nt: TGCGCCAGCAGCTCGACCGGGACTAGCGGGGCCGCGGGAGAGACCCAGTACTTC

v_call: TRBV6-1
j_call: TRBJ1-5
d_call: .
clone_size: .
cdr3_aa: CASMRGGLEPQHF
cdr3_nt: TGTGCCAGCATGCGGGGGGGTTTGGAGCCCCAGCATTTT

v_call: TRBV30
j_call: TRBJ2-3
d_call: .
clone_size: .
cdr3_aa: CAWSVRGADTQYF
cdr3_nt: TGTGCCTGGAGTGTGCGAGGAGCAGATACGCAGTATTTT

v_call: TRBV19
j_call: TRBJ1-1
d_call: .
clone_size: .
cdr3_aa: CASSKTDGGIYTEAFF
cdr3_nt: TGTGCCAGTAGTAAAACGGACGGAGGAATTTACACTGAAGCTTTCTTT

v_call: TRBV9
j_call: TRBJ1-5
d_call: .
clone_size: .
cdr3_aa: CASSVAAGPDQPQHF
cdr3_nt: TGTGCCAGCAGCGTAGCAGCAGGTCCAGATCAACCCCAGCATTTT

v_call: TRBV29-1
j_call: TRBJ2-2
d_call: .
clone_size: few
cdr3_aa: CSVEDEGRQNTGELFF
cdr3_nt: TGCAGCGTTGAAGATGAAGGGAGACAGAACACCGGGGAGCTGTTTTTT

v_call: TRBV18
j_call: TRBJ1-1
d_call: .
clone_size: .
cdr3_aa: CASSPGPRQVNTEAFF
cdr3_nt: TGTGCCAGCTCACCCGGGCCCAGGCAGGTGAACACTGAAGCTTTCTTT

v_call: TRBV9
j_call: TRBJ2-3
d_call: .
clone_size: once
cdr3_aa: CASSVEGGGGADTQYF
cdr3_nt: TGTGCCAGCAGCGTAGAGGGCGGGGGCGGTGCAGATACGCAGTATTTT

v_call: TRBV5-1
j_call: TRBJ1-2
d_call: .
clone_size: .
cdr3_aa: CASSLGGYGYTF
cdr3_nt: TGCGCCAGCAGCTTGGGAGGCTATGGCTACACCTTC

v_call: TRBV2
j_call: TRBJ1-2
d_call: .
clone_size: few
cdr3_aa: CASKEGGNYGYTF
cdr3_nt: TGTGCCAGCAAGGAGGGGGGGAACTATGGCTACACCTTC

v_call: TRBV6-5
j_call: TRBJ1-1
d_call: .
clone_size: .
cdr3_aa: CASSSRFQGKTEAFF
cdr3_nt: TGTGCCAGCAGTTCACGTTTTCAGGGGAAAACTGAAGCTTTCTTT

v_call: TRBV7-3
j_call: TRBJ2-3
d_call: .
clone_size: .
cdr3_aa: CASSLNLGADTQYF
cdr3_nt: TGTGCCAGCAGCTTAAACTTGGGGGCAGATACGCAGTATTTT

v_call: TRBV2
j_call: TRBJ1-1
d_call: .
clone_size: few
cdr3_aa: CASSPGLNTEAFF
cdr3_nt: TGTGCCAGCAGTCCAGGCCTGAACACTGAAGCTTTCTTT

v_call: TRBV9
j_call: TRBJ2-2
d_call: TRBD1
clone_size: .
cdr3_aa: CASSATGTGFTGELFF
cdr3_nt: TGTGCCAGCAGCGCAACCGGGACAGGGTTCACCGGGGAGCTGTTTTTT

v_call: TRBV5-6
j_call: TRBJ2-6
d_call: TRBD2
clone_size: .
cdr3_aa: CASSLSGTRKSGANVLTF
cdr3_nt: TGTGCCAGCAGCTTGAGTGGGACTAGAAAATCTGGGGCCAACGTCCTGACTTTC

v_call: TRBV7-9
j_call: TRBJ2-3
d_call: .
clone_size: .
cdr3_aa: CASSFTDVGADTQYF
cdr3_nt: TGTGCCAGCAGCTTCACGGACGTTGGTGCAGATACGCAGTATTTT

v_call: TRBV20-1
j_call: TRBJ1-2
d_call: .
clone_size: .
cdr3_aa: CSAKDGYTF
cdr3_nt: TGCAGTGCTAAAGATGGCTACACCTTC

v_call: TRBV6-1
j_call: TRBJ2-5
d_call: TRBD2
clone_size: .
cdr3_aa: CASSEFLLVAGGQETQYF
cdr3_nt: TGTGCCAGCAGTGAATTCCTTTTGGTAGCGGGGGGGCAAGAGACCCAGTACTTC

v_call: TRBV7-2
j_call: TRBJ2-2
d_call: TRBD1
clone_size: .
cdr3_aa: CASSLGGGSRVRELFF
cdr3_nt: TGTGCCAGCAGCTTAGGAGGGGGCTCACGAGTGCGGGAGCTGTTTTTT

v_call: TRBV19
j_call: TRBJ2-7
d_call: TRBD1
clone_size: .
cdr3_aa: CASRKDREGEQYF
cdr3_nt: TGTGCCAGTAGAAAAGACAGGGAAGGCGAGCAGTACTTC

v_call: TRBV10-2
j_call: TRBJ1-4
d_call: TRBD1
clone_size: .
cdr3_aa: CASSDPDRGNEKLFF
cdr3_nt: TGCGCCAGCAGTGACCCCGACAGGGGTAATGAAAAACTGTTTTTT

v_call: TRBV5-8
j_call: TRBJ2-1
d_call: .
clone_size: .
cdr3_aa: CASSLAQDSSTFF
cdr3_nt: TGTGCCAGCAGCTTGGCTCAGGACAGTAGTACGTTCTTC

v_call: TRBV9
j_call: TRBJ1-3
d_call: .
clone_size: .
cdr3_aa: CASSPLDSSGNTIYF
cdr3_nt: TGTGCCAGCAGCCCACTTGATAGCTCTGGAAACACCATATATTTT

v_call: TRBV7-2
j_call: TRBJ2-5
d_call: TRBD2
clone_size: .
cdr3_aa: CASSFLAGAGETQYF
cdr3_nt: TGTGCCAGCAGCTTTCTAGCGGGGGCCGGGGAGACCCAGTACTTC

v_call: TRBV5-6
j_call: TRBJ1-3
d_call: .
clone_size: few
cdr3_aa: CASSLGQRNTIYF
cdr3_nt: TGTGCCAGCAGCTTGGGACAGAGAAACACCATATATTTT

v_call: TRBV7-2
j_call: TRBJ2-7
d_call: .
clone_size: .
cdr3_aa: CASSPAYEQYF
cdr3_nt: TGTGCCAGCAGCCCGGCCTACGAGCAGTACTTC

v_call: TRBV10-2
j_call: TRBJ1-1
d_call: .
clone_size: .
cdr3_aa: CASSEVGSLNTEAFF
cdr3_nt: TGCGCCAGCAGTGAGGTTGGCAGCCTGAACACTGAAGCTTTCTTT

v_call: TRBV4-1
j_call: TRBJ1-5
d_call: .
clone_size: .
cdr3_aa: CASSQGMGGGSQPQHF
cdr3_nt: TGCGCCAGCAGCCAAGGGATGGGGGGCGGCAGTCAGCCCCAGCATTTT

v_call: TRBV28
j_call: TRBJ1-6
d_call: .
clone_size: .
cdr3_aa: CASTQGGTPYNSPLHF
cdr3_nt: TGTGCCAGCACCCAAGGGGGGACCCCTTATAATTCACCCCTCCACTTT

v_call: TRBV5-6
j_call: TRBJ2-5
d_call: .
clone_size: once
cdr3_aa: CASSFQSTGGAQYF
cdr3_nt: TGTGCCAGCAGCTTTCAATCAACAGGGGGGGCCCAGTACTTC

v_call: TRBV5-1
j_call: TRBJ1-2
d_call: .
clone_size: .
cdr3_aa: CASSLEPGGANYGYTF
cdr3_nt: TGCGCCAGCAGCTTGGAGCCCGGGGGTGCTAACTATGGCTACACCTTC

v_call: TRBV10-3
j_call: TRBJ2-6
d_call: .
clone_size: .
cdr3_aa: CAITRGDSGANVLTF
cdr3_nt: TGTGCCATCACCAGGGGGGACTCTGGGGCCAACGTCCTGACTTTC

v_call: TRBV2
j_call: TRBJ1-1
d_call: .
clone_size: few
cdr3_aa: CASISYQSNTEAFF
cdr3_nt: TGTGCCAGCATTAGTTACCAGTCGAACACTGAAGCTTTCTTT

v_call: TRBV5-3
j_call: TRBJ2-7
d_call: .
clone_size: few
cdr3_aa: CARKGAMGEYF
cdr3_nt: TGTGCCAGAAAGGGTGCGATGGGAGAGTACTTC

v_call: TRBV5-1
j_call: TRBJ1-6
d_call: TRBD1
clone_size: .
cdr3_aa: CASTSGQGSNSPLHF
cdr3_nt: TGCGCCAGCACCTCCGGACAGGGGAGCAATTCACCCCTCCACTTT

v_call: TRBV7-2
j_call: TRBJ1-5
d_call: TRBD1
clone_size: .
cdr3_aa: CASGDRVGQPQHF
cdr3_nt: TGTGCCAGCGGGGACAGGGTCGGTCAGCCCCAGCATTTT

v_call: TRBV6-6
j_call: TRBJ1-6
d_call: .
clone_size: .
cdr3_aa: CASRPDGGQNSPLHF
cdr3_nt: TGTGCCAGCAGACCTGACGGGGGCCAGAATTCACCCCTCCACTTT